This TCR beta chain was obtained from a study of human T cells and chemical hapten exposure. At the level of the study: 2% DPC applied to a 2 cm by 2 cm arm area sensitized donors. From small differences in pooled library volume came most of the variation in per-sample TCR yields.

For the library, individual cDNA molecules each received unique molecular identifiers. TCRdb recomputed calls from the RACE reads with MiXCR, one row per CDR3 protein. The table has over 75,000 distinct CDR3 sequences, over 6% seen once. The V gene end was trimmed by 8 bases and the J gene end by 2 bases; junction bases not matched to a gene: 10. CDR3 size: 16 residues. CDR1 and CDR2 from the germline V gene are MNHEY and SVGEGT. The time point is: patch test 1, 2 weeks after DPC sensitization. Stated treatment: therapeutic diphenylcyclopropenone sensitization with weekly scalp DPC. Samples of blood were obtained prior to the application of each patch test.

The sequence came from a woman in her twenties or thirties with alopecia areata. Some clones in this sample may be carry-over from other donors' samples. V is TRBV6-2 or TRBV6-3 and J is TRBJ2-3, with 10 bases that match TRBD2. The sample was whole blood, taken in connection with sensitization to the hapten diphenylcyclopropenone (DPC). The CDR3 is CASGTDLAGDTDTQYF. CDR3 sequence (DNA): TGTGCCAGCGGCACTGACCTAGCGGGGGACACAGATACGCAGTATTTT.